This T cell receptor beta chain was identified during a study of graft-versus-host responses after intestinal transplantation. Study at large: Multivisceral, liver-intestinal, or isolated intestinal transplants were given to recipients. Every one of the recipients received anti-thymocyte globulin induction and afterwards took tacrolimus and steroids for about 3 years. Study-wide results and caveats: Allografts carried high graft-versus-host to host-versus-graft clonal ratios in patients having graft-donor T cell macrochimerism. GvH clonotypes were identified within recipient marrow, with a subset emerging first in ileum or blood.

A note on this clone: Its specificity is unknown. The junction differs from germline at one of its ends, possibly a read error.

Sequencing was performed with immunoSEQ multiplex PCR; in TCRdb, only in-frame clones are kept and a portion is missing. The sample lists about 59,000 clones, 90% to 95% occurring once. Germline V gene sequence: CDR1 SSHAT, CDR2 FNYEAQ (reference sequence). The CDR3 has 14 residues. This clonotype was obtained from a human donor who was the organ donor for an intestinal transplant. The chain is built from TRBV7-7 and TRBJ2-5, with 7 bases matching TRBD1. This specimen was unstimulated CD4+ T cells sorted from spleen or lymph node cells, taken before transplant. The CDR3 DNA follows: TGTGCTAGCAGCTTACGACAGGGCGGGGAGACCCAGTACTTC. Its protein product is CASSLRQGGETQYF.